These T cell receptor beta chains were read from a single sample in a study of cytomegalovirus exposure and HLA in healthy donors. Using immunoSEQ multiplex PCR, the repertoire was profiled, and TCRdb retains in-frame clones only, with some absent. The sample includes about 37,000 clones, almost 70% of them seen just once. Sequencing used PBMCs. These receptors all stem from a man aged 40-49 years in good health and CMV-seronegative. The CDR3 runs from the conserved cysteine through the conserved F or W. A D gene is named only where the DNA matches it firmly. Size is omitted from some rows. Given values are once, few, many or a class for expanded clones.

J gene: TRBJ1-2; clone size: NA; V gene: TRBV2; D gene: NA; CDR3 DNA: TGTGCCAGCAGTGTTGCCAGGCTCCCTAACTATGGCTACACCTTC; CDR3 protein: CASSVARLPNYGYTF
J gene: TRBJ2-7; clone size: NA; V gene: TRBV4-2; D gene: TRBD1; CDR3 DNA: TGTGCCAGCAGCCAACCAGGGGGCTACGAGCAGTACTTC; CDR3 protein: CASSQPGGYEQYF
J gene: TRBJ2-3; clone size: NA; V gene: TRBV29-1; D gene: TRBD1; CDR3 DNA: TGCAGCGTTAACAAAGGGACAGGGGTCGAGAACACAGATACGCAGTATTTT; CDR3 protein: CSVNKGTGVENTDTQYF
J gene: TRBJ1-3; clone size: NA; V gene: TRBV4-1; D gene: NA; CDR3 DNA: TGCGCCAGCAGCCGCTTGGGACTCTCTGGAAACACCATATATTTT; CDR3 protein: CASSRLGLSGNTIYF
J gene: TRBJ2-2; clone size: NA; V gene: TRBV4-2; D gene: TRBD2; CDR3 DNA: TGTGCCAGCAGCCTAAATTTAGCGGGGGGGCGGGGCACCGGGGAGCTGTTTTTT; CDR3 protein: CASSLNLAGGRGTGELFF
J gene: TRBJ1-1; clone size: NA; V gene: TRBV11-3; D gene: TRBD1; CDR3 DNA: TGTGCCAGCAGCTTCAGGGGGGCCACTGAAGCTTTCTTT; CDR3 protein: CASSFRGATEAFF
J gene: TRBJ2-5; clone size: NA; V gene: TRBV9; D gene: NA; CDR3 DNA: TGTGCCAGCAGCGTGGGCCAGCAAGAGACCCAGTACTTC; CDR3 protein: CASSVGQQETQYF
J gene: TRBJ2-7; clone size: NA; V gene: TRBV6-1; D gene: TRBD1; CDR3 DNA: TGTGCCATCGACCCGGGACAGGCTTACGAGCAGTACTTC; CDR3 protein: CAIDPGQAYEQYF
J gene: TRBJ1-2; clone size: NA; V gene: TRBV5-4; D gene: NA; CDR3 DNA: TGTGCCAGCAGCGCCCGAGTAGAGCGCGGCTACACCTTC; CDR3 protein: CASSARVERGYTF
J gene: TRBJ2-1; clone size: NA; V gene: TRBV27; D gene: NA; CDR3 DNA: TGTGCCAGCAGTCCGGACACAAGCTCCTACAATGAGCAGTTCTTC; CDR3 protein: CASSPDTSSYNEQFF
J gene: TRBJ1-5; clone size: few; V gene: TRBV28; D gene: NA; CDR3 DNA: TGTGCCAGCATCACAGGTAGCAATCAGCCCCAGCATTTT; CDR3 protein: CASITGSNQPQHF
J gene: TRBJ2-7; clone size: NA; V gene: TRBV5-1; D gene: TRBD2; CDR3 DNA: TGCGCCAGCAGCTTGTTAGCGGGGGCCCTCTACGAGCAGTACTTC; CDR3 protein: CASSLLAGALYEQYF
J gene: TRBJ1-5; clone size: NA; V gene: TRBV28; D gene: TRBD1; CDR3 DNA: TGTGCCAGCAGTTCATCAGGGGGACAGGGCTCGAATCAGCCCCAGCATTTT; CDR3 protein: CASSSSGGQGSNQPQHF
J gene: TRBJ2-1; clone size: NA; V gene: TRBV19; D gene: NA; CDR3 DNA: TGTGCCAGTGGCAATAGCGGTGCCTCCTACAATGAGCAGTTCTTC; CDR3 protein: CASGNSGASYNEQFF
J gene: TRBJ2-7; clone size: NA; V gene: TRBV2; D gene: NA; CDR3 DNA: TGTGCCAGCAGTGGGGGGGCCTACGAGCAGTACTTC; CDR3 protein: CASSGGAYEQYF
J gene: TRBJ1-5; clone size: NA; V gene: TRBV5-6; D gene: TRBD1; CDR3 DNA: TGTGCCAGCAGCACATGGGACAGGGGAGGGGGCCAGCCCCAGCATTTT; CDR3 protein: CASSTWDRGGGQPQHF
J gene: TRBJ1-6; clone size: NA; V gene: TRBV5-1; D gene: NA; CDR3 DNA: TGCGCCAGCAGCTTGGAAGGGGATTCACCCCTCCACTTT; CDR3 protein: CASSLEGDSPLHF
J gene: TRBJ2-6; clone size: NA; V gene: TRBV7-9; D gene: NA; CDR3 DNA: TGTGCCAGCAGCTTAGAGGGGGCTGGGGCCAACGTCCTGACTTTC; CDR3 protein: CASSLEGAGANVLTF
J gene: TRBJ1-6; clone size: NA; V gene: TRBV19; D gene: TRBD1; CDR3 DNA: TGTGCCAGTAGTATCCGGGACAGCTATAATTCACCCCTCCACTTT; CDR3 protein: CASSIRDSYNSPLHF
J gene: TRBJ1-5; clone size: NA; V gene: TRBV6-1; D gene: NA; CDR3 DNA: TGTGCCAGCAGTGAACGTCCAGGGGGCAATCAGCCCCAGCATTTT; CDR3 protein: CASSERPGGNQPQHF
J gene: TRBJ1-4; clone size: NA; V gene: TRBV28; D gene: TRBD1; CDR3 DNA: TGTGCCAGCAGTCGCGGACAGGGCCCAACTAATGAAAAACTGTTTTTT; CDR3 protein: CASSRGQGPTNEKLFF
J gene: TRBJ1-1; clone size: NA; V gene: TRBV2; D gene: NA; CDR3 DNA: TGTGCCAGCAAAGGTTCTCGGGGGAGGCCCTTGAACACTGAAGCTTTCTTT; CDR3 protein: CASKGSRGRPLNTEAFF
J gene: TRBJ2-6; clone size: NA; V gene: TRBV6-1; D gene: TRBD1; CDR3 DNA: TGTGCCAGCAGCTCAGGGGGCACTGGGGCCAACGTCCTGACTTTC; CDR3 protein: CASSSGGTGANVLTF
J gene: TRBJ1-2; clone size: NA; V gene: TRBV6-5; D gene: NA; CDR3 DNA: TGTGCCAGCAGTCTCGCAGGGATGGGTAACTATGGCTACACCTTC; CDR3 protein: CASSLAGMGNYGYTF
J gene: TRBJ1-1; clone size: NA; V gene: TRBV7-6; D gene: NA; CDR3 DNA: TGTGCCAGCAGCCCCGGAGGGGTTAACACTGAAGCTTTCTTT; CDR3 protein: CASSPGGVNTEAFF
J gene: TRBJ1-1; clone size: once; V gene: TRBV2; D gene: NA; CDR3 DNA: TGTGCCAGCAGCCCCGGACAGCCCCTGAGCACTGAAGCTTTCTTT; CDR3 protein: CASSPGQPLSTEAFF
J gene: TRBJ2-1; clone size: few; V gene: TRBV4-1; D gene: NA; CDR3 DNA: TGCGCCAGCAGCCAAGATAGGGCCAGGGATTGGTCCTACAATGAGCAGTTCTTC; CDR3 protein: CASSQDRARDWSYNEQFF
J gene: TRBJ2-3; clone size: NA; V gene: TRBV12-5; D gene: TRBD2; CDR3 DNA: TGTGCTAGTGGTTTGGCAGTAGCGGGGGCGGATACGCAGTATTTT; CDR3 protein: CASGLAVAGADTQYF
J gene: TRBJ1-1; clone size: once; V gene: TRBV30; D gene: NA; CDR3 DNA: TGTGCCTGGAGGGGACACGAACTGACTGAAGCTTTCTTT; CDR3 protein: CAWRGHELTEAFF
J gene: TRBJ1-2; clone size: NA; V gene: TRBV5-4; D gene: TRBD1; CDR3 DNA: TGTGCCAGCAGCCAGGGGACAGCGCCTGGCTACACCTTC; CDR3 protein: CASSQGTAPGYTF
J gene: TRBJ2-2; clone size: NA; V gene: TRBV5-6; D gene: NA; CDR3 DNA: TGTGCCAGCAGCCTACGGGCGGGGAGATTCACCGGGGAGCTGTTTTTT; CDR3 protein: CASSLRAGRFTGELFF
J gene: TRBJ1-1; clone size: NA; V gene: TRBV18; D gene: NA; CDR3 DNA: TGTGCCAGCTCCCTCTCGGGGGTAGGAACTGAAGCTTTCTTT; CDR3 protein: CASSLSGVGTEAFF
J gene: TRBJ2-7; clone size: NA; V gene: TRBV30; D gene: TRBD2; CDR3 DNA: TGTGCCTGGAGTGGGCCTAGCGGCCTATCCTACGAGCAGTACTTC; CDR3 protein: CAWSGPSGLSYEQYF